This T cell receptor (beta chain) derives from a study of long-term antiretroviral therapy in people with HIV (dated by TCRdb to between 2021 and 2024). Regarding the complete study: The earliest samples were collected about a decade before the 2015 WHO recommendation for immediate ART, when ART was typically delayed until CD4 counts fell. A retrospective serial study tested whether changes in peripheral blood TRB repertoire composition and diversity were associated with ART initiation and durable HIV suppression. A total of under 250 cryopreserved PBMC samples came from around 30 adults with confirmed HIV infection and were collected serially over a mean of around 6 years (range 1-12). No cross-contamination during QIAcube processing was shown when test extractions of a monoclonal T-cell line were performed alongside roughly 30 polyclonal samples. About 40% of the 30 participants with HIV were female. The paper as a whole reports these results and caveats: No data were available on ART adherence, viral resistance or therapy changes, limiting inferences about post-ART repertoire changes. Expanded TRB clones identified before ART initiation dominated the repertoire at all time points, although this dominance fluctuated and declined in many PLHIV after ART. Because pre-ART samples had limited cell numbers, profiling was done on unsorted PBMC rather than on sorted CD4+ and CD8+ T cells. Since PBMC availability was limited, sequencing covered only the TCR beta chain, with no alpha chain pairing. The samples span the years 2004 to 2017, and the ART regimens used may be less effective than current regimens. CDR3 length ranges in HIV repertoires were narrower than in controls, and network structure suggested an antigen-experienced repertoire with only a slight naive shift after ART. Starting ART was linked to a significant rise in TRB diversity, yet even after long-term ART the diversity remained significantly lower than in transplant donor controls.

Regarding this clone: Its cognate antigen has yet to be identified. The record has no base qualities; no much larger clone is one base away.

Participants were included only if at least one PBMC sample before ART initiation and at least two post-ART samples were available. All participants with HIV were treated in the United States of America. Before DNA extraction, cryopreserved samples of about 0.9-10 million PBMC were thawed and then washed. At the time of the earliest PBMC sample, participants with HIV were aged between about 20 and 55 years. PBMC samples from each participant spanned 1-4 timepoints before ART initiation and 2-8 timepoints after ART initiation, with a median of 7 samples. Serial HIV viral load, CD4+ T-cell count, ART history and demographic data were obtained for every participant. Using a Qiagen kit on a QIAcube, genomic DNA was extracted from unsorted PBMC, with samples processed in batches of 12. The CDR3, cysteine through phenylalanine, is 16 amino acids long. Only CDR3 DNA is held: 48 bases, read in frame from base 1. V is reduced by 1 base and J by 5 bases, leaving a spacing of 15 bases between them. Based on the germline V gene (reference sequence), the CDR1 and CDR2 sequences are SEHNR and FQNEAQ.

Sequencing of the TRB variable region was done with the immunoSEQ hsTCRB v3.0 assay at survey level resolution. The target sequencing depth for TRB was roughly 40,000-50,000 T-cell genomes per sample. TRB libraries were pooled and sequenced on an Illumina MiSeq using a v3 150-cycle kit. The source study handled its data this way. Repertoire analysis ran in R within a reproducible Nextflow workflow covering QC, data transformation and analysis. LymphoSeq2, an R package for exploring AIRR-Seq data, was used to implement the custom analyses. A few samples that yielded fewer than 5000 total TRB sequences were excluded, so that approximately 170 HIV repertoires were analyzed. Among the 180 to 200 HIV repertoires that were kept, roughly 58 were collected before ART initiation and 120 to 140 were collected after ART initiation. Each repertoire was downsampled to 5000 TRB nucleotide sequences, and summary statistics were averaged across 100 downsampling iterations. TRB sequences were retained for analysis only if CDR3 regions of at least seven amino acids were present. Two measures captured diversity: a Shannon entropy-derived clonality score and the Gini coefficient. Repertoire networks linked the top 5000 CDR3 amino acid sequences whenever two sequences differed by an edit distance of one. For TRB CDR3 amino acid sequences, GLIPH2 was used to predict antigen specificity groups and MHC restriction. To flag known CMV, EBV, HIV or tissue antigen associations, CDR3 amino acid sequences were matched against VDJdb and McPAS-TCR. Pre-ART, post-ART and control groups were compared with Wilcoxon signed-rank tests and Holm-Bonferroni correction. In its TCRdb copy, this immuneACCESS table keeps in-frame sequences only and misses some clones. Where compared with another copy, unresolved V genes explain less than half of these, and the others have no known cause. Clone size and V and J calls were adopted from that table, with D and trimming inferred from the DNA. This sample gives tens of thousands of clones in total; around four fifths of them show up just once. The ten largest clones capture 6.2% of the sample.

The sample in question was unsorted PBMCs, obtained 1 year after starting antiretroviral therapy. This sequence uses TRBV7-9 and TRBJ2-1; 6 matching bases give a weak D call of TRBD1. This receptor was identified in a man younger than 35 with HIV. The nucleotides are TGTGCCAGCAGCTTAGTCAGGGGCCCCCGGGACAATGAGCAGTTCTTC. Its protein is CASSLVRGPRDNEQFF.